What follows are 25 T cell receptor beta chains derived from one specimen sequenced in a study of blood T cell repertoires in COVID-19. Assay used: immunoSEQ multiplex PCR; TCRdb lists only in-frame clones, some missing. The table lists some 210,000 clones, over 75% of them singletons. The sample taken for sequencing was PBMCs or T cells enriched from blood (not recorded which). These receptors were obtained from a man aged 35 to 55 who had recovered from COVID-19.

In DNA, the CDR3 is TGCGCCAGCAGGACAGGTATCACGGCAGGAGCTTTCTTT. Encoded protein: CASRTGITAGAFF. The V gene is TRBV10-2, the J gene TRBJ1-1; maybe TRBD1 (6 bases). Trimming shortened V by 6 bases and J by 10 bases, and 18 bases separated the two germline ends. This CDR3 spans 13 amino acids. Per germline, CDR1 WSHSY and CDR2 SAAADI.

The rearrangement links TRBV7-9 to TRBJ1-5; 9 nucleotides align to TRBD1. The CDR3 length is 16 residues. V lost 4 bases, J lost 3 bases, and 7 bases stayed unmatched. The germline V gene has CDR1 SEHNR and CDR2 FQNEAQ (reference sequence). CDR3 in DNA: TGTGCCAGCAGCTCGGACAGGGGCGCGACCAATCAGCCCCAGCATTTT. Translating it yields CASSSDRGATNQPQHF. The complete variable domain, with remaining parts taken from reference TRBV7-9 and TRBJ1-5, reads DTGVSQNPRHKITKRGQNVTFRCDPISEHNRLYWYRQTLGQGPEFLTYFQNEAQLEKSRLLSDRFSAERPKGSFSTLEIQRTEQGDSAMYLCASSSDRGATNQPQHFGDGTRLSIL.

This clone occurred once. The chain recombines TRBV7-9 with TRBJ2-3, with 9 bases aligning to TRBD2. The CDR3 is made up of 16 amino acids. Per the germline V gene, CDR1 is SEHNR and CDR2 is FQNEAQ (reference sequence). Trimming cost V 0 bases and J 3 bases; bases outside gene matches: 4. The CDR3 spells CASSLAAGGGTDTQYF. The CDR3 nucleotides are TGTGCCAGCAGCTTAGCAGCGGGAGGAGGAACAGATACGCAGTATTTT.

This sequence joins TRBV5-1 and TRBJ1-1, with D possibly being TRBD1 (6 bases). The CDR3 runs to 15 residues. The V end lost 0 bases, the J end lost 2 bases, and 11 bases lay between the germline ends. Germline assignment: CDR1 SGHRS and CDR2 YFSETQ. Here the CDR3 DNA reads TGCGCCAGCAGCTTGGATCCGGGGGGCAACACTGAAGCTTTCTTT. It specifies CASSLDPGGNTEAFF.

The chain uses TRBV5-8 and TRBJ2-7; TRBD2 matches at 11 bases. Germline loops: CDR1 SGHTS, CDR2 YDEGEE. The length of the CDR3 is 16 residues. J was trimmed by 1 base and V by 4 bases; bases with no gene match: 7. In DNA, the CDR3 is TGTGCCAGCAGCGGGGCGGGACTAGCGGTTTCCTACGAGCAGTACTTC. Translated: CASSGAGLAVSYEQYF. Full variable domain (remainder filled in from reference TRBV5-8 and TRBJ2-7): EAGVTQSPTHLIKTRGQQATLRCSPISGHTSVYWYQQALGLGLQFLLWYDEGEERNRGNFPPRFSGRQFPNYSSELNVNALELEDSALYLCASSGAGLAVSYEQYFGPGTRLTVT.

This clone showed up just once. This chain uses TRBV12-3 or TRBV12-4 with TRBJ1-1, with D perhaps TRBD1 (5 bases). This CDR3 comprises 13 residues. Trimming took 2 bases from V and 3 from J, leaving 7 bases between them. The CDR3 sequence: CASSLTGDTEAFF. DNA of the CDR3: TGTGCCAGCAGTTTAACGGGGGACACTGAAGCTTTCTTT.

The J gene is TRBJ1-4, the V gene TRBV5-4; 8 nucleotides agree with TRBD1. The CDR3 contains 15 residues. The junction had 2 bases not matched to a gene; V was cut back by 2 bases and J by 2 bases. In germline, CDR1 is SGHNT, CDR2 YYREEE (reference sequence). The CDR3 protein is CASSLRQGTNEKLFF. CDR3 sequence (DNA): TGTGCCAGCAGCTTAAGACAGGGGACTAATGAAAAACTGTTTTTT.

The chain joins TRBV7-2 to TRBJ1-6; perhaps TRBD1 as D (6 bases). Germline loops: CDR1 SGHTA, CDR2 FQGNSA. This CDR3 has 18 amino acids. The germline V and J ends were trimmed by 1 base and 1 base, with 14 bases remaining between them. The CDR3 spells CASSLERSRGSYNSPLHF. The CDR3 DNA follows: TGTGCCAGCAGCTTAGAGAGGAGTAGGGGGTCCTATAATTCACCCCTCCACTTT.

This chain uses TRBV12-5 with TRBJ2-1, with 8 bases aligning to TRBD2. Germline CDR1 and CDR2: LGHNT and FRNRAP. The length of the CDR3 is 12 residues. Trimming cost V 6 bases and J 7 bases; bases outside gene matches: 2. CDR3 loop: CASGRGGNEQFF. The CDR3 bases are TGTGCTAGTGGCCGCGGGGGGAATGAGCAGTTCTTC. The complete variable domain, with remaining parts taken from reference TRBV12-5 and TRBJ2-1, reads DARVTQTPRHKVTEMGQEVTMRCQPILGHNTVFWYRQTMMQGLELLAYFRNRAPLDDSGMPKDRFSAEMPDATLATLKIQPSEPRDSAVYFCASGRGGNEQFFGPGTRLTVL.

The chain uses TRBV12-1 and TRBJ2-4; TRBD1 is taken as the D call from the table, unchecked against the DNA. TRBV12-1 is a listed pseudogene. The CDR3 extends over 15 amino acids. This chain's CDR3 is CASSFGGTGESIQYF. For the CDR3, the DNA is TGTGCCAGCAGCTTTGGGGGGACAGGGGAGAGTATTCAGTACTTC.

This chain connects TRBV19 to TRBJ2-1; TRBD2 matches 12 bases. There are 15 residues in the CDR3. The junction had 1 base not matched to a gene; V was cut back by 5 bases and J by 2 bases. Per germline, CDR1 LNHDA and CDR2 SQIVND (reference sequence). The CDR3 DNA is TGTGCCAGTAGTGGACTAGCGGGAACCTACAATGAGCAGTTCTTC. This codes for CASSGLAGTYNEQFF.

This clone was detected only a few times. The CDR3 DNA reads as TGTGCCAGCAGCCAAGTTGCCACCACAGAGCACCCTGAAGCTTTCTTT. Residues: CASSQVATTEHPEAFF. The chain carries TRBV4-2 and TRBJ1-1; D uncertain. Germline V gives CDR1 LGHNA, CDR2 YNFKEQ. V lost 1 base and J lost 6, with 18 bases in between. The CDR3 has 16 residues.

This clone was counted a few times. The J gene is TRBJ2-1, the V gene TRBV9; 8 bases are a match to TRBD2. V lost 0 bases and J lost 2; bases outside the gene matches: 4. The CDR3 is made up of 16 amino acids. Germline assignment: CDR1 SGDLS and CDR2 YYNGEE. CDR3 DNA: TGTGCCAGCAGCGTAGGGCTAGCGGGCACCTACAATGAGCAGTTCTTC. Translating it yields CASSVGLAGTYNEQFF.

CDR3 loop: CASSITSGGNDEQFF. CDR3 nucleotides: TGTGCCAGCAGCATTACTAGCGGGGGGAACGATGAGCAGTTCTTC. The chain recombines TRBV5-6 with TRBJ2-1, with TRBD2 matching 12 bases. The CDR3 covers 15 residues. Germline V gives CDR1 SGHDT, CDR2 YYEEEE. V lost 4 bases, J lost 8 bases, and 7 bases stayed unmatched.

The V gene is TRBV7-8, the J gene TRBJ2-7; a weak D match, TRBD1 (5 bases). The V end was cut by 1 base, the J end by 0 bases, with 10 bases between. The length of the CDR3 is 15 residues. Germline-derived CDR1 and CDR2 are SGHVS and FQNEAQ. CDR3 DNA sequence: TGTGCCAGCAGCTTAGAAGGGGTTAGCTCCTACGAGCAGTACTTC. Translated: CASSLEGVSSYEQYF.

This clone was picked up many times. V is TRBV5-6 and J is TRBJ2-2; D unresolved. The germline gives CDR1 SGHDT, CDR2 YYEEEE. There are 13 residues in the CDR3. V lost 2 bases, J lost 3 bases, and 5 bases lay in between. CDR3 sequence reads: CASSFRYTGELFF. The CDR3 DNA follows: TGTGCCAGCAGCTTCAGATACACCGGGGAGCTGTTTTTT.

V is TRBV5-1 and J is TRBJ2-2, with a weak D call TRBD2 (5 bases). Germline-derived CDR1 and CDR2 are SGHRS and YFSETQ. This CDR3 is 16 amino acids long. Trimming shortened V by 3 bases and J by 1 base, and 13 bases separated the two germline ends. The CDR3 protein is CASSSYLRENTGELFF. CDR3 nucleotide sequence: TGCGCCAGCAGCTCATACCTCCGGGAGAACACCGGGGAGCTGTTTTTT.

The gene calls are TRBV11-2 and TRBJ2-7; the match to TRBD1 covers 11 bases. Germline V gene data show CDR1 as SGHAT and CDR2 as FQNNGV. Trimming took 5 bases from V and 2 from J; bases not matched to a gene: 5. The CDR3 totals 15 residues. In DNA, the CDR3 is TGTGCCAGCAGCGTAGGGGACAGGGGGACCTACGAGCAGTACTTC. Translating gives CASSVGDRGTYEQYF.

This chain joins TRBV5-1 and TRBJ1-5, with 8 bases identical to TRBD1. Germline CDR1 SGHRS, CDR2 YFSETQ. The CDR3 is 19 residues long. V was clipped by 3 bases and J by 0 bases; unmatched bases: 14. CDR3 bases: TGCGCCAGCAGCTCCGATCCGGACAGGGTCTCTTATAGCAATCAGCCCCAGCATTTT. It translates to CASSSDPDRVSYSNQPQHF.

This clone was picked up a small number of times. At the DNA level, this CDR3 is encoded by other sequences in the same sample as well. The chain is built from TRBV7-9 and TRBJ1-2; D is uncertain. V lost 6 bases and J lost 4, with 9 bases in between. The V gene's germline CDR1 is SEHNR and CDR2 FQNEAQ (reference sequence). There are 12 residues in the CDR3. The CDR3, as DNA: TGTGCCAGCAGTCGGGAGGTCTATGGCTACACCTTC. Residues: CASSREVYGYTF.

J is TRBJ1-2 and V is TRBV14; 9 bases are shared with TRBD1. The germline CDR1 and CDR2 sequences are SGHDN and FVKESK. Trimming cost V 4 bases and J 7 bases; bases outside gene matches: 7. There are 14 residues in the CDR3. CDR3 sequence: CASSRRTGGRGYTF. For the CDR3, the DNA is TGTGCCAGCAGCCGACGCACAGGGGGCCGTGGCTACACCTTC.

This rearrangement joins TRBV5-1 to TRBJ2-3, with 7 bases fitting TRBD2. CDR3 length equals 14 residues. Germline lookup yields CDR1 SGHRS and CDR2 YFSETQ. Losses at the gene ends were 5 bases for V and 3 bases for J; bases not matched to a gene: 6. CDR3 protein: CASRRAGETDTQYF. CDR3 DNA sequence: TGCGCCAGCAGGCGGGCGGGAGAGACAGATACGCAGTATTTT.

The V and J genes are TRBV4-1 and TRBJ2-3, with D possibly being TRBD2 (6 bases). Trimming took 2 bases from V and 1 from J, leaving 13 bases between them. The CDR3 totals 16 residues. Germline V CDR1 and CDR2: MGHRA, YSYEKL. The CDR3 protein is CASSQTPSSGTDTQYF. In nucleotides, the CDR3 is TGCGCCAGCAGCCAAACCCCCTCTAGCGGCACAGATACGCAGTATTTT.

This clone was observed a few times. The chain employs TRBV7-9 and TRBJ2-1; D possibly corresponds to TRBD1 (5 bases). CDR3 size: 14 residues. Germline CDR1 is SEHNR and CDR2 is FQNEAQ (reference sequence). Trimming stripped 1 base from V and 10 bases from J, with 14 bases between. CDR3: CASSLEDVAGEQFF. DNA for the CDR3: TGTGCCAGCAGCTTAGAGGATGTGGCAGGGGAGCAGTTCTTC.

The chain links TRBV6-5 to TRBJ1-6; 7 bases are a match to TRBD1. The CDR3 runs 12 residues. Germline CDR1 and CDR2: MNHEY and SVGAGI. Trimming took 7 bases from V and 9 from J; bases not matched to a gene: 3. CDR3 DNA: TGTGCCAGCACACAGGGGACTTCACCCCTCCACTTT. Its protein is CASTQGTSPLHF.